Each of the 8 T cell receptor beta chains below was sequenced from the same sample in a study of T-cell reconstitution after alpha-beta-depleted transplantation in children. The TCRbeta library was prepared with unique molecular identifiers. In TCRdb, the PCR reads were re-called with MiXCR into one record per CDR3 protein. The repertoire holds under 850,000 distinct CDR3 sequences, with 10% to 15% as singletons. Sequences were derived from PBMCs, sampled before TCRalphabeta/CD19-depleted stem cell transplant. These receptors originate from a girl aged 2-10 years with congenital amegakaryocytic thrombocytopenia, due to receive a stem cell transplant.

The table lists this clonotype with many counts. V and J are TRBV20-1 and TRBJ2-5, with a weak D call TRBD1 (6 bases). This CDR3 contains 13 residues. Germline V gene data show CDR1 as DFQATT and CDR2 as SNEGSKA (reference sequence). Between the trimmed V and J ends, which lost 6 bases and 4 bases, there was a span of 15 bases. CDR3 in amino acids: CSALQGSAETQYF. The CDR3 bases are TGCAGTGCCCTACAGGGCTCGGCAGAGACCCAGTACTTC.

This clonotype was seen only a few times. This chain links TRBV7-9 with TRBJ2-5; D is ambiguous. The CDR3 sequence is 15 residues long. V lost 1 base and J 5 bases, leaving 14 bases between the germline ends. CDR1 and CDR2 from the germline V gene are SEHNR and FQNEAQ (reference sequence). This CDR3 reads CASSLVRQEAETQYF. The DNA for the CDR3 is TGTGCCAGCAGCTTAGTTCGGCAAGAGGCCGAGACCCAGTACTTC.

V is TRBV4-1 and J is TRBJ2-6; D is perhaps TRBD1 (5 bases). Germline loops: CDR1 MGHRA, CDR2 YSYEKL. V was shortened by 4 bases and J by 0 bases, with 13 bases between the two germline ends. The CDR3 spans 17 residues. CDR3 protein: CASSRQPLNSGANVLTF. CDR3 in DNA: TGCGCCAGCAGCCGACAGCCGTTAAACTCTGGGGCCAACGTCCTGACTTTC.

This clonotype was recorded many times. The V gene is TRBV29-1, the J gene TRBJ1-2, with D tentatively TRBD1 (5 bases). Trimming took 6 bases from V and 8 from J, leaving 16 bases between them. The length of the CDR3 is 12 residues. Germline lookup yields CDR1 SQVTM and CDR2 ANQGSEA. For the CDR3, the DNA is TGCAGCGTCGGGGCACAGGTCGACGGCTACACCTTC. Residues: CSVGAQVDGYTF.

The table lists this clonotype with many counts. This chain uses TRBV5-1 with TRBJ2-1, with 9 nucleotides matching TRBD2. Germline V gene data show CDR1 as SGHRS and CDR2 as YFSETQ. The CDR3 consists of 18 residues. Trimming cost V 0 bases and J 7 bases; bases outside gene matches: 14. For the CDR3, the DNA is TGCGCCAGCAGCTTGGTTTTCCCGACTAGCGGAGGGGGGAATGAGCAGTTCTTC. This codes for CASSLVFPTSGGGNEQFF.

As regards this clonotype: Germline and junction disagree at one end, which may indicate a read error. CDR3 protein: CSAFRLADNYEQSF. CDR3 nucleotides: TGCAGTGCTTTCCGACTAGCGGATAACTACGAGCAGTCCTTC. V usage is TRBV20-1 and J usage is TRBJ2-7; 9 nucleotides agree with TRBD2. Germline V gene lookup returns CDR1 DFQATT and CDR2 SNEGSKA (reference sequence). The CDR3 has 14 amino acids.

This clonotype was seen repeatedly, ten times or more. The chain uses TRBV29-1 and TRBJ2-7; TRBD2 agrees at 9 bases. The germline V gene encodes CDR1 SQVTM and CDR2 ANQGSEA. The ends lost 7 bases at V and 7 bases at J; junction bases unmatched: 11. This CDR3 is built from 13 residues. The CDR3: CSGAEREAREQYF. Written as DNA, the CDR3 is TGCAGCGGTGCGGAGCGGGAGGCGCGAGAGCAGTACTTC.

This chain connects TRBV12-3 or TRBV12-4 to TRBJ2-7, with TRBD2 identical over 12 bases. V lost 5 bases and J lost 7; bases outside the gene matches: 15. This CDR3 comprises 17 residues. CDR3 in amino acids: CASSGPGLAGLGGEQYF. Written as DNA, the CDR3 is TGTGCCAGCAGTGGGCCCGGACTAGCGGGATTAGGAGGGGAGCAGTACTTC.